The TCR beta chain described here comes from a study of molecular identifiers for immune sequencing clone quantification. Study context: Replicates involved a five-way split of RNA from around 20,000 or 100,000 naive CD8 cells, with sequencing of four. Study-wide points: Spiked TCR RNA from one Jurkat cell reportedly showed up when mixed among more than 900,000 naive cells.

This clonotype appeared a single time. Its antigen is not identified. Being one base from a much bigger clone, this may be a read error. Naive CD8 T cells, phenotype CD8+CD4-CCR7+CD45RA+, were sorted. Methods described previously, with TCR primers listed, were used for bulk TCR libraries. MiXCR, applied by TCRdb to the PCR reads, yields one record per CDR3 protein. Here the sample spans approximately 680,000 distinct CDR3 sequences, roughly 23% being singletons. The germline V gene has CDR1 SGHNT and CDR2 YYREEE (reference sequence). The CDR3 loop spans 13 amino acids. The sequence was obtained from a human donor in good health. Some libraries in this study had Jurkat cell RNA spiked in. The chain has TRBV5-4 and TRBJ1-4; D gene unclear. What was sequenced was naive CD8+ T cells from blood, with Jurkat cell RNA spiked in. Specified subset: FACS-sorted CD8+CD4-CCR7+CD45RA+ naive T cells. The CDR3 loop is CATGDLLNEKLLF. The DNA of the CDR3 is TGTGCCACCGGGGATCTACTCAATGAAAAACTGCTTTTT.